These 10 T cell receptor beta chains were sequenced from one sample in a study of blood T cells in healthy people across ages (dated by TCRdb to about 2015). Libraries came from 5' RACE. The data were produced on an Illumina HiSeq 2500. A second PCR of roughly 7 to 12 cycles was run with a J-beta primer mix and a sample-barcoded 5' primer. The raw public reads went through TCRdb reprocessing: fastp at Q25, MiXCR clone calling, in-frame beta chains kept. Each entry is one CDR3 protein sequence, shown with its most common DNA and genes. The sample has approximately 820,000 distinct CDR3 sequences on record, under 45% of them singletons. Of the sample, about 19% is held by the ten largest clones. Material: blood. The receptors originated from a man aged 55-75 years in good health.

This clonotype has at least ten counts. The genes are TRBV14 and TRBJ2-7; the D gene could be TRBD1 or TRBD2 (5 bases each). The CDR3 extends over 15 amino acids. The V end was cut by 1 base, the J end by 5 bases, with 15 bases between. Germline CDR1 is SGHDN and CDR2 is FVKESK. The CDR3: CASSQGGVLRDEQYF. The CDR3 DNA follows: TGTGCCAGCAGCCAAGGAGGGGTTTTAAGGGACGAGCAGTACTTC.

The chain couples TRBV20-1 to TRBJ2-7; the D is unclear. The end of the DNA is better explained by TRBJ2-5, so the J call may be wrong. CDR1 and CDR2 (germline): DFQATT, SNEGSKA (reference sequence). This CDR3 is 14 amino acids long. CDR3 protein: CSAPENGYKETQYF. CDR3 bases: TGCAGTGCTCCAGAAAACGGGTATAAGGAGACCCAGTACTTC.

This clonotype has a count of ten or more. The V and J genes are TRBV20-1 and TRBJ2-1; 12 nucleotides agree with TRBD2. CDR1 and CDR2 from the germline V gene are DFQATT and SNEGSKA (reference sequence). V was pared by 5 bases and J by 8 bases, with 7 bases of the junction left unmatched. The length of the CDR3 is 14 residues. CDR3 protein: CSASLAGGPYEQFF. The CDR3 DNA follows: TGCAGTGCTTCCCTAGCGGGGGGGCCCTATGAGCAGTTCTTC.

This CDR3 is CAISESLEIETQYF. CDR3 DNA: TGTGCCATCAGTGAGTCTCTAGAGATAGAGACCCAGTACTTC. The gene calls are TRBV10-3 and TRBJ2-5; no definite D call. Between the trimmed V and J ends, which lost 0 bases and 4 bases, there was a span of 9 bases. Germline V lookup: CDR1 ENHRY, CDR2 SYGVKD. This CDR3 is built from 14 residues.

The chain uses TRBV7-2 and TRBJ2-5; D is uncertain. V was trimmed by 1 base and J by 5 bases, leaving 17 bases between them. This CDR3 contains 16 residues. Germline CDR1 is SGHTA and CDR2 is FQGNSA. The CDR3 DNA sequence: TGTGCCAGCAGCTTAGGCCAGGATCTAGGTTCGGAGACCCAGTACTTC. Its protein is CASSLGQDLGSETQYF.

This clonotype was observed a handful of times. V usage is TRBV10-3 and J usage is TRBJ2-7; 7 nucleotides line up with TRBD2. The CDR3 loop spans 17 amino acids. Germline V gives CDR1 ENHRY, CDR2 SYGVKD. V was clipped by 2 bases and J by 2 bases; unmatched bases: 12. In DNA form, the CDR3 reads TGTGCCATCAGTGAGCCGAAGGGAGGGACTTCCCCCTACGAGCAGTACTTC. Encoded protein: CAISEPKGGTSPYEQYF.

This clonotype was seen only a few times. This chain uses TRBV10-3 with TRBJ2-7; D may be TRBD2 (6 bases). This CDR3 contains 11 residues. Germline values: CDR1 ENHRY, CDR2 SYGVKD. V was pared by 4 bases and J by 8 bases, with 9 bases between. The CDR3 sequence is CAISAREKQYF. The CDR3 bases are TGTGCCATCAGTGCTCGGGAGAAGCAGTACTTC.

This clonotype has just a few counts. The V gene is TRBV12-3 or TRBV12-4, the J gene TRBJ2-3; D uncertain. The CDR3 contains 12 residues. V lost 5 bases and J 8 bases, leaving 11 bases between the germline ends. CDR3 sequence reads: CASSTAAATQYF. The CDR3 DNA sequence: TGTGCCAGCAGTACCGCGGCAGCTACGCAGTATTTT.

A word on this clonotype: The junction departs from germline at one end; a sequencing error may be responsible. The V gene is TRBV7-2, the J gene TRBJ1-2; 10 bases match TRBD1. The CDR3 is 18 amino acids. Germline V gene sequence: CDR1 SGHTA, CDR2 FQGNSA. For the CDR3, the DNA is TGTGCCGGCAGCTTAGAGTCGCGGGTGGGACAGGGGATCTATGGCTACACCTTC. It yields the protein CAGSLESRVGQGIYGYTF.

This clonotype was counted a few times. The J gene is TRBJ2-6, the V gene TRBV27, with D possibly TRBD1 on 5 matching bases. From germline, CDR1 is MNHEY and CDR2 SMNVEV (reference sequence). V lost 6 bases, J lost 0 bases, and 12 bases lay in between. This CDR3 is 16 amino acids long. CDR3 loop: CASRSEQASGANVLTF. As DNA, the CDR3 is TGTGCCAGCAGGTCCGAACAGGCCTCTGGGGCCAACGTCCTGACTTTC. Filled out from reference TRBV27 and TRBJ2-6, the complete variable domain reads EAQVTQNPRYLITVTGKKLTVTCSQNMNHEYMSWYRQDPGLGLRQIYYSMNVEVTDKGDVPEGYKVSRKEKRNFPLILESPSPNQTSLYFCASRSEQASGANVLTFGAGSRLTVL.